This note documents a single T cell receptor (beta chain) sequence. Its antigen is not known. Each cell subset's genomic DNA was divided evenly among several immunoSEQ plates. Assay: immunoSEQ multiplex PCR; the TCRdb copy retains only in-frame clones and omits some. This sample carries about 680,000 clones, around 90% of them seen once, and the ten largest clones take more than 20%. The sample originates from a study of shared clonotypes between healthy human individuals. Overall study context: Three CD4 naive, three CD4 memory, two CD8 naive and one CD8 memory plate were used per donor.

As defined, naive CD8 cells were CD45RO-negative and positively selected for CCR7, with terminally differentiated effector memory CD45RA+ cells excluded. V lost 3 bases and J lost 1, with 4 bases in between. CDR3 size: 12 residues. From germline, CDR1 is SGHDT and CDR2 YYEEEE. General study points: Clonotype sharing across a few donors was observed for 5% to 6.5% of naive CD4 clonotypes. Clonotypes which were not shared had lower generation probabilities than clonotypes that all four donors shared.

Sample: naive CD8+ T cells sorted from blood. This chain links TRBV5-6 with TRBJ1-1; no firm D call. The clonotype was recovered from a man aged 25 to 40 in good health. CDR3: CASSWENTEAFF. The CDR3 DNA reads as TGTGCCAGCAGCTGGGAGAACACTGAAGCTTTCTTT.